This TCR beta chain is from a study of naive and memory T cell subsets. Two oligonucleotides, mixed equimolar, formed the beta constant-region primer covering TRBC1 and TRBC2. Nested alpha and beta constant-region primers with the SP2 primer drove four PCR rounds on ligated cDNA. TCRdb reprocessed the UMI-ligation and nested PCR reads with MiXCR, giving one entry per CDR3 protein. Of around 160,000 distinct CDR3 sequences in the sample, 22% were seen once. Only a few counts were recorded for this clonotype. What it binds is unknown. Study-wide points: Naive repertoires, especially CD8, held a few larger clonotypes, possibly memory cells re-expressing CD45RA.

The CDR3 length is 13 residues. Germline assignment: CDR1 MNHEY and CDR2 SVGAGI. Trimming left V 5 bases short and J 0 bases short, with 6 bases between. The sequence derives from a human donor in good health. The chain has TRBV6-5 and TRBJ2-3; no clear D gene. Material for sequencing was naive CD4+ T cells from blood. DNA of the CDR3: TGTGCCAGCAGTATGGACAGCACAGATACGCAGTATTTT. It is translated as CASSMDSTDTQYF.